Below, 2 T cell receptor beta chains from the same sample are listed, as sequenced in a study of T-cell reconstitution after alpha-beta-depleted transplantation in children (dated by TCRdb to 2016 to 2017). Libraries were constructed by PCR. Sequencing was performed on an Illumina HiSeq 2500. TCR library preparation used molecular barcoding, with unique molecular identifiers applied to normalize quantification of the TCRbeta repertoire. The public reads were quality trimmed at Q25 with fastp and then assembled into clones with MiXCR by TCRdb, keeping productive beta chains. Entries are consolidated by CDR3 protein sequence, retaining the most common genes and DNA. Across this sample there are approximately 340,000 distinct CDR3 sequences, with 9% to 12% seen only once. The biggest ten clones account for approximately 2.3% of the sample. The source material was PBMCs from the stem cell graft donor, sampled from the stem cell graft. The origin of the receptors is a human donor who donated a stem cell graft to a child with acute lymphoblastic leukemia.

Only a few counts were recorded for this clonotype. The CDR3 bases are TGTGCCAGCAGTTCCCCGGGACTAGCGGGACCCTCGAGCTCCTACAATGAGCAGTTCTTC. This codes for CASSSPGLAGPSSSYNEQFF. V gene TRBV12-3 or TRBV12-4 combines with J gene TRBJ2-1; 13 nucleotides match TRBD2. The CDR3 loop spans 20 amino acids. The V and J ends lost 4 bases and 0 bases, in that order; junction bases with no gene match: 12.

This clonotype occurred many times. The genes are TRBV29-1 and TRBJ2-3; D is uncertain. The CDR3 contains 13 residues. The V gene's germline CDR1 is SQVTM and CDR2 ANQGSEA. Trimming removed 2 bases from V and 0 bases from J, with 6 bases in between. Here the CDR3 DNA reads TGCAGCGTTGAAATAGATAGCACAGATACGCAGTATTTT. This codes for CSVEIDSTDTQYF.